This record covers a single T cell receptor (beta chain). Time point reported: newly diagnosed GD, antithyroid drugs for less than 3 months. PBMC-derived RNA was used for the TCR library. The sample is drawn from a study of regulatory T cells in long-lasting Graves disease. About the study: Recently diagnosed Graves' patients had received antithyroid drugs for under 3 months.

The V and J ends lost 6 bases and 4 bases respectively, with 10 bases between them. This CDR3 spans 13 amino acids. The authors built TCR beta libraries using iRepertoire HTBI primers and Arm-PCR of CDR3 regions. From the multiplex PCR reads, TCRdb called clonotypes with MiXCR, one entry per CDR3 protein. This table holds about 220,000 distinct CDR3 sequences, around 19% found once. This sample was shared with a second study, whose subject was T cells in Graves' hyperthyroidism and ophthalmopathy. Turning to that study: Researchers ran a first-round RT-PCR on the TCR CDR3 using the HTBI primer set.

The rearrangement links TRBV12-3 or TRBV12-4 to TRBJ2-1; D may be TRBD1 or TRBD2 (5 bases each). The source was peripheral blood mononuclear cells (PBMCs), collected at new diagnosis, from a patient treated with antithyroid drugs. This clonotype was sampled from a woman aged 30 to 39 with Graves disease. Written as DNA, the CDR3 is TGTGCCAGCAGGGGGGTCGGGTACAATGAGCAGTTCTTC. Translation: CASRGVGYNEQFF.